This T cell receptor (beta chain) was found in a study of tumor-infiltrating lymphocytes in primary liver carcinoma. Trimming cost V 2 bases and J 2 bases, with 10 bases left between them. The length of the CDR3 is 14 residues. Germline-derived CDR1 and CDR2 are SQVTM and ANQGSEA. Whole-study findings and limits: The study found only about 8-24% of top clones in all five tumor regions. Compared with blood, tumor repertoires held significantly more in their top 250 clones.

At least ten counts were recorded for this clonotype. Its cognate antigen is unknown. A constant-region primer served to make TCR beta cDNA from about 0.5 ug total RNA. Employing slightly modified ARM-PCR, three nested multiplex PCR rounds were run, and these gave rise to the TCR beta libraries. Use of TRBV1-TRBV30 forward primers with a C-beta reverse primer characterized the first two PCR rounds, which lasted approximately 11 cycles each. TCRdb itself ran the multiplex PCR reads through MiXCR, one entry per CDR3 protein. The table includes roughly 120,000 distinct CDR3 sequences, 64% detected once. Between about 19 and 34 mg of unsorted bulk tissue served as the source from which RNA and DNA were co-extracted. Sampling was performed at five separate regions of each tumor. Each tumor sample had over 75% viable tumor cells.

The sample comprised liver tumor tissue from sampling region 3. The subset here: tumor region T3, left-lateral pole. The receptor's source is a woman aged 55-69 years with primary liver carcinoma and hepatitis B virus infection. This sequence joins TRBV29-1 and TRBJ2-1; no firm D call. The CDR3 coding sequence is TGCAGCGTTGAAACTCGTTTCCCCTACAATGAGCAGTTCTTC. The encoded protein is CSVETRFPYNEQFF.